These T cell receptor beta chains were read from a single sample in a study of shared T cell receptors in the human thymus. Measured with immunoSEQ multiplex PCR; TCRdb has only the in-frame clones, and not every one. Of hundreds of thousands of clones listed, roughly 86% are singletons. The same sample was also studied in work on human thymus T cells.

Sequenced input: thymocytes. These receptors came from a boy younger than two with a congenital heart defect. Each CDR3 is given with its conserved first and last residue. A D gene is named only where the DNA matches it firmly. Not all rows give a size; the values are once, few, many and, for expanded clones, a class.

TRBD2,-,TRBJ2-3,TRBV7-2,TGTGCCAGCAGCTTAAGTAGAGCGGGGGACCTCACAGATACGCAGTATTTT,CASSLSRAGDLTDTQYF
-,-,TRBJ2-3,TRBV27,TGTGCCAGGTATGACAGAGATACGCAGTATTTT,CARYDRDTQYF
-,-,TRBJ1-2,TRBV6-1,TGTGCCAGCAGGTCAGGGCATTTGGACTATGGCTACACCTTC,CASRSGHLDYGYTF
-,-,TRBJ1-4,TRBV19,TGTGCCAGTAGTATTGGGACTCTTGCAACTAATGAAAAACTGTTTTTT,CASSIGTLATNEKLFF
-,few,TRBJ1-6,TRBV5-6,TGTGCCAGCAGCTTGTGGTCATTGGGGCTTCGGGTCTTAGAACCCCTCCACTTT,CASSLWSLGLRVLEPLHF
-,-,TRBJ2-7,TRBV2,TGTGCCAGCAGTGGTAACCAGGACTACGAGCAGTACTTC,CASSGNQDYEQYF
-,-,TRBJ2-3,TRBV12-1,TGTGCCAGCACCAAACGACTAGCGGGGCCCACAGATACGCAGTATTTT,CASTKRLAGPTDTQYF
-,-,TRBJ2-1,TRBV28,TGTGCCAGCAGTTTGTTGGGGAGCTCCTACAATGAGCAGTTCTTC,CASSLLGSSYNEQFF
-,once,TRBJ2-1,TRBV27,TGTGCCAGCAGCCCAGGGGAGGAGCAGTTCTTC,CASSPGEEQFF
TRBD1,-,TRBJ2-7,TRBV5-1,TGCGCCAGCAGCTTCCAGAGACAGGGGTTTGGCTCCTACGAGCAGTACTTC,CASSFQRQGFGSYEQYF
-,-,TRBJ2-1,TRBV9,TGTGCCAGCAGCGTAGTCCTTTCCGACAGGAACTCCTACAATGAGCAGTTCTTC,CASSVVLSDRNSYNEQFF
TRBD1,-,TRBJ1-2,TRBV19,TGTGCCAGTAGTCGACAACCTCCCAAAGGACAGGTCCTTGGCTACACCTTC,CASSRQPPKGQVLGYTF
TRBD1,-,TRBJ2-4,TRBV29-1,TGCAGCGTTTCCCGGGACAGCCTAGCCAAAAACATTCAGTACTTC,CSVSRDSLAKNIQYF
TRBD1,once,TRBJ1-1,TRBV7-2,TGTGCCAGCAGCTTAGCCAGGGGGCACGCTGAAGCTTTCTTT,CASSLARGHAEAFF
-,-,TRBJ1-2,TRBV6-1,TGTGCCAGCAGTGGTCGGTACTATGGCTACACCTTC,CASSGRYYGYTF
TRBD2,-,TRBJ2-7,TRBV28,TGTGCCTCGGGACTAGCGGAATACGAGCAGTACTTC,CASGLAEYEQYF
TRBD1,few,TRBJ2-3,TRBV11-3,TGTGCCAGCAGCTTACAGGGACAGGGACCGCTTACGCAGTATTTT,CASSLQGQGPLTQYF
-,-,TRBJ2-7,TRBV11-2,TGTGCCAGCAGCTTCTTTGGACAGTTCTCCTACGAGCAGTACTTC,CASSFFGQFSYEQYF
-,once,TRBJ1-2,TRBV7-9,TGTGCCAGCAGCTTAGTTCAGGGAAAGGTCACCTTC,CASSLVQGKVTF
-,few,TRBJ1-1,TRBV29-1,TGCAGCGTTGGAGGATCGAACACTGAAGCTTTCTTT,CSVGGSNTEAFF
TRBD1,-,TRBJ2-5,TRBV12-5,TGTGCTGGTGAACCGGGACAGGGGACAGAGACCCAGTACTTC,CAGEPGQGTETQYF
-,-,TRBJ1-1,TRBV28,TGTGCCAGCAGTTTATCGACCAGGGAACGGAGAATAGCTTTCTTT,CASSLSTRERRIAFF
TRBD2,once,TRBJ2-7,TRBV12-5,TGTGCTAGTGGTCCCCAACTCTTAGCGGGAGGGGAGCAGTACTTC,CASGPQLLAGGEQYF
-,-,TRBJ2-2,TRBV27,TGTGCCAGCTCATTTGAGCGCGGAGTCGGGGAGCTGTTTTTT,CASSFERGVGELFF
-,-,TRBJ1-3,TRBV18,TGTGCCAGCTCACCCTCTTCGAGCTCTGGAAACACCATATATTTT,CASSPSSSSGNTIYF
-,-,TRBJ2-7,TRBV10-3,TGTGCCGCCGGGACTGATATCTCCTACGAGCAGTACTTC,CAAGTDISYEQYF
TRBD1,-,TRBJ1-2,TRBV4-1,TGCGCCAGCAGCCAAGATTGGGGAGGACAGGTGGACTATGGCTACACCTTC,CASSQDWGGQVDYGYTF
-,-,TRBJ2-7,TRBV5-4,TGTGCCAGCAGCATGGCGAGTAGTTTCGAGCAGTACTTC,CASSMASSFEQYF
-,-,TRBJ2-5,TRBV4-3,TGCGCCAGCAGCCAGAGGATACAGGGAGGGCAAGAGACCCAGTACTTC,CASSQRIQGGQETQYF
-,-,TRBJ1-2,TRBV9,TGTGCCAGCAGCGTAACTGGACGGGGATTGGGGGGCTACACCTTC,CASSVTGRGLGGYTF
TRBD1,-,TRBJ2-1,TRBV5-4,TGTGCCAGCAGCTTCTCAGGGGGCCAAAATGAGCAGTTCTTC,CASSFSGGQNEQFF
-,-,TRBJ2-1,TRBV30,TGTGCCTGGAGGGAGGGAGGTACCAGCTACAATGAGCAGTTCTTC,CAWREGGTSYNEQFF
TRBD2,-,TRBJ2-7,TRBV5-6,TGTGCCAGCAGCTTGGCCGGAGAGCGGGAGGACACCTACGAGCAGTACTTC,CASSLAGEREDTYEQYF
-,-,TRBJ2-7,TRBV28,TGTGCCAGCAGTTTGCGGGGACCCCTGTCCTACGAGCAGTACTTC,CASSLRGPLSYEQYF
-,-,TRBJ1-1,TRBV5-6,TGTGCCAGCAGCCCGGGTTTTCTGAACACTGAAGCTTTCTTT,CASSPGFLNTEAFF
TRBD2,once,TRBJ2-1,TRBV18,TGTGCCAGCTCGAGCGGGACCGGGCAGCGCAATGAGCAGTTCTTC,CASSSGTGQRNEQFF
-,once,TRBJ2-7,TRBV5-4,TGTGCCAGCAGCCCAACCCGGCGGGGCCAAGTCCCCCTCTACGAGCAGTACTTC,CASSPTRRGQVPLYEQYF
TRBD2,-,TRBJ2-1,TRBV7-2,TGTGCCAGCAGCATGACTAGCGGGCTTAACAATGAGCAGTTCTTC,CASSMTSGLNNEQFF
-,once,TRBJ2-7,TRBV6-7,TGTGCCAGCAGTTACTCGCCAGCGTCCTCCGAGCAGTACTTC,CASSYSPASSEQYF
-,-,TRBJ2-7,TRBV30,TGTGCCTGGAACGGCAGGGGAAAGTACGAGCAGTACTTC,CAWNGRGKYEQYF
-,-,TRBJ1-2,TRBV5-5,TGTGCCAGCAGCACCAGGGGTGGCTACACCTTC,CASSTRGGYTF
-,few,TRBJ2-2,TRBV19,TGTGCCAGTTCCCTCCGGGGGACGAACACCGGGGAGCTGTTTTTT,CASSLRGTNTGELFF
TRBD1,-,TRBJ1-2,TRBV7-9,TGTGCCAGCAGCCCCCGGGACAGCAAAACGCGGAACTATGGCTACACCTTC,CASSPRDSKTRNYGYTF
-,few,TRBJ2-3,TRBV9,TGTGCCAGCAGCGTAAGCGGCCGGGGCACAGATACGCAGTATTTT,CASSVSGRGTDTQYF
TRBD1,-,TRBJ2-7,TRBV5-1,TGCGCCAGCAGCCCGGGACAGGGGGCGAGCGAGCAGTACTTC,CASSPGQGASEQYF